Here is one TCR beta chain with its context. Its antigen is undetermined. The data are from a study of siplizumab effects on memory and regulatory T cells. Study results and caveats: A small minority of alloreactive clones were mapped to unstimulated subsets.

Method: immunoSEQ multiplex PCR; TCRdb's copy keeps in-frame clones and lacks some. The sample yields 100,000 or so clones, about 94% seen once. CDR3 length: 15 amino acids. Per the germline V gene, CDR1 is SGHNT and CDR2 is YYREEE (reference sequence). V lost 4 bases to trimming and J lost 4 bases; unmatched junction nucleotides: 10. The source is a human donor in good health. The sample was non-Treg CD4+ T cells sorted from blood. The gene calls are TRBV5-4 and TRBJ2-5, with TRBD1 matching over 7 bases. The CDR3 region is CASSPRQGPVETQYF. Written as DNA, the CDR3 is TGTGCCAGCAGCCCTCGACAGGGACCGGTAGAGACCCAGTACTTC.